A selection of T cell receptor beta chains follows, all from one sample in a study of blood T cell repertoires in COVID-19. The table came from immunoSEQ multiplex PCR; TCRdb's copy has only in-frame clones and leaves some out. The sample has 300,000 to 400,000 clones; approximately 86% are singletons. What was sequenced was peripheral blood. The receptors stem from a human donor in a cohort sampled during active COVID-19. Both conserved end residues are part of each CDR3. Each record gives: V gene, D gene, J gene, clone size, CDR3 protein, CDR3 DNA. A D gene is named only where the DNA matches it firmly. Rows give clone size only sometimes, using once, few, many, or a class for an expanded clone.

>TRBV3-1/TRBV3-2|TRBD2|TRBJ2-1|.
CASSPRDSGAFEQFF
TGTGCCAGCAGCCCCCGGGATAGCGGGGCGTTTGAGCAGTTCTTC
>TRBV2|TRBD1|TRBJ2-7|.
CASSRDSFYEQYF
TGTGCCAGCTCACGGGACAGCTTCTACGAGCAGTACTTC
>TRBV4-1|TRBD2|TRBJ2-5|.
CASSPGGLAGGPGETQYF
TGCGCCAGCAGCCCCGGGGGGCTAGCGGGAGGGCCGGGAGAGACCCAGTACTTC
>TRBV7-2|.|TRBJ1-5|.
CASSLVSLGADQPQHF
TGTGCCAGCAGCTTAGTAAGTCTGGGGGCGGATCAGCCCCAGCATTTT
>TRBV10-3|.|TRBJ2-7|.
CAISDNSYEQYF
TGTGCCATCAGTGACAACTCCTACGAGCAGTACTTC
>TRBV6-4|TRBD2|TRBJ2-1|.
CASSVRRGGNNEQFF
TGTGCCAGCAGTGTTCGGCGGGGGGGAAACAATGAGCAGTTCTTC
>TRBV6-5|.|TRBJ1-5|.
CASIDSLDQPQHF
TGTGCCAGCATCGACAGTTTGGATCAGCCCCAGCATTTT
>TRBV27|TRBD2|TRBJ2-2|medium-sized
CASSFFSGSYTGELFF
TGTGCCAGCAGTTTTTTCAGCGGGAGTTACACCGGGGAGCTGTTTTTT
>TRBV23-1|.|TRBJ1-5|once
CASSQYAAGDMGAQHF
TGCGCCAGCAGTCAATACGCGGCAGGGGACATGGGGGCCCAGCATTTT
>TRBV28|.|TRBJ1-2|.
CASSLYSSNYGYTF
TGTGCCAGCAGTTTATACTCCTCTAACTATGGCTACACCTTC
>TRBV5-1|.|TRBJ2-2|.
CASSLAPGVHTGELFF
TGCGCCAGCAGCTTGGCGCCAGGGGTGCACACCGGGGAGCTGTTTTTT
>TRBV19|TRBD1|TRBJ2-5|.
CASSQGQKETQYF
TGTGCCAGTAGCCAGGGACAGAAAGAGACCCAGTACTTC
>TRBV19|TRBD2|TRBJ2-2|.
CASSPWTSGTGELFF
TGTGCCAGTAGTCCTTGGACTAGTGGCACCGGGGAGCTGTTTTTT
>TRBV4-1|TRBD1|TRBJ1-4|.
CASSQQGATNEKLFF
TGCGCCAGCAGCCAACAGGGGGCAACTAATGAAAAACTGTTTTTT
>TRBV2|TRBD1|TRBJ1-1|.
CASSENSRTGEGEAFF
TGTGCCAGCAGTGAAAATTCTCGGACAGGGGAAGGTGAAGCTTTCTTT
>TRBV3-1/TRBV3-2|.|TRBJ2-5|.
CASSPNRVETQYF
TGTGCCAGCAGCCCGAACAGGGTAGAGACCCAGTACTTC
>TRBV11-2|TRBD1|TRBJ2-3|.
CASSLGQGAPDTQYF
TGTGCCAGCAGCTTAGGACAGGGGGCCCCAGATACGCAGTATTTT
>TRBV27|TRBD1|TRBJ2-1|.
CASSFYGTGRLGEQFF
TGTGCCAGCAGTTTCTACGGGACAGGGAGGCTGGGGGAGCAGTTCTTC